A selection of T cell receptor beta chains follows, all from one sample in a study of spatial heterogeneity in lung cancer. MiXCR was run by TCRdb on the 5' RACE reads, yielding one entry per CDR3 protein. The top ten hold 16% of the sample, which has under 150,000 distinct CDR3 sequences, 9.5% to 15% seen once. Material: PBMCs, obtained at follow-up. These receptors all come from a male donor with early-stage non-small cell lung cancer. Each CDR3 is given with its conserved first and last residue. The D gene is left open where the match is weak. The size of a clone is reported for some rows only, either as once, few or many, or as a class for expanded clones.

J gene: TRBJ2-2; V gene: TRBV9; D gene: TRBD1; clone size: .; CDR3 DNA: TGTGCCAGCAGCCCGTCGGGACAGGGGACCGGGGAGCTGTTTTTT; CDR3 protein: CASSPSGQGTGELFF
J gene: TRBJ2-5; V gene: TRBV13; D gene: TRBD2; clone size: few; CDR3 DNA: TGTGCCAGCAGCTCCCACGTGGTAGCGGGGCCGGGGGAGACCCAGTACTTC; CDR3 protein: CASSSHVVAGPGETQYF
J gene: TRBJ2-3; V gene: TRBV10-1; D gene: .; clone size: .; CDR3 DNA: TGCGCCAGCAGCGAAAAAGGGGGGCCACGAACAGATACGCAGTATTTT; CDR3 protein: CASSEKGGPRTDTQYF
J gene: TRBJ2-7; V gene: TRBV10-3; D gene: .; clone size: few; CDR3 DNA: TGTGCCATCAATCCGGGTCCGGCATCCTACGAGCAGTACTTC; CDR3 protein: CAINPGPASYEQYF
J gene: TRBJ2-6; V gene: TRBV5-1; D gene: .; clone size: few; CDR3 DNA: TGCGCCAGCAGCTTGGAGGGGCCTTCCAACGTCCTGACTTTC; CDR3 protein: CASSLEGPSNVLTF
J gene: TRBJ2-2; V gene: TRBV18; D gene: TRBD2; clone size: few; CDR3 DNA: TGTGCCAGCTCACCGGGACTAGCGGGGAGCGGGGAGCTGTTTTTT; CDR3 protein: CASSPGLAGSGELFF
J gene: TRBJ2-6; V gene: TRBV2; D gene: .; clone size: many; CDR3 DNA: TGTGCCAGCAGGATACAGGGCTTTGGGGCCAACGTCCTGACTTTC; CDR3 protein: CASRIQGFGANVLTF
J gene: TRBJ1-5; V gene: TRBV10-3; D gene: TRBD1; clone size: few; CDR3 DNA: TGTGCCATCAGTCCGGGACAGGCGGGTCAGCCCCAGCATTTT; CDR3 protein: CAISPGQAGQPQHF
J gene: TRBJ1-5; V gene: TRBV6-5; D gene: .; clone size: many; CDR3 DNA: TGTGCCAGCAGTTACTCGGCGGGGATACGTCATAGCAATCAGCCCCAGCATTTT; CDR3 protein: CASSYSAGIRHSNQPQHF
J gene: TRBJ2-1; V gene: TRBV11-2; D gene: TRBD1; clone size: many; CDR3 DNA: TGTGCCAGCAGCCCGGACAGGGGGCAGAATGAGCAGTTCTTC; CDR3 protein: CASSPDRGQNEQFF
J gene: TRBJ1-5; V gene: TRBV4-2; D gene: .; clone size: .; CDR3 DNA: TGTGCCAGCAGCCAAGATCCCGATCAGCCCCAGCATTTT; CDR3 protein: CASSQDPDQPQHF
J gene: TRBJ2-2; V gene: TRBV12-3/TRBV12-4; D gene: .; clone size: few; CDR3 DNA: TGTGCCAGCAGAACCGGACACGCGAACACCGGGGAGCTGTTTTTT; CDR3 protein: CASRTGHANTGELFF
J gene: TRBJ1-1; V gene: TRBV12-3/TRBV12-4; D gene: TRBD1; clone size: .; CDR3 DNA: TGTGCCAGCGGGACAGGGTTTGAAGCTTTCTTT; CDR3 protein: CASGTGFEAFF
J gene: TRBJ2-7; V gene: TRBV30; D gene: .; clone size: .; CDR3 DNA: TGTGCCTGCAACAGGGTAGTGGGCGAGCAGTACTTC; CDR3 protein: CACNRVVGEQYF
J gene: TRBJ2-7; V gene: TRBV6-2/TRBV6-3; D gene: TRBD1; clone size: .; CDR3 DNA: TGTGCCAGCAGCCTTTTTCCCGGGACAGGGGACGACGAGCAGTACTTC; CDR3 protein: CASSLFPGTGDDEQYF
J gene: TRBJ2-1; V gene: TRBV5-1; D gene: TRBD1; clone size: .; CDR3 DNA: TGCGCCAGCAGCATTCACCAGGGGGCGCGTAATGAGCAGTTCTTC; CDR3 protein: CASSIHQGARNEQFF
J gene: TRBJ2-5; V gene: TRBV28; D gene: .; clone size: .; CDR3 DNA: TGTGCCAGCAGTTTTGAAAATACCGCTTACCAAGAGACCCAGTACTTC; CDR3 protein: CASSFENTAYQETQYF
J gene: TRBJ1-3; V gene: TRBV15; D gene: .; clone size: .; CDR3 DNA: TGTGCCACCAGCAGAGATCGAATGGCGGTCCCCAGCTCTGGAAACACCATATATTTT; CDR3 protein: CATSRDRMAVPSSGNTIYF
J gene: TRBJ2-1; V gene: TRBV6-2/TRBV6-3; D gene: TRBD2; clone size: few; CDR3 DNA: TGTGCCAGCAGACCGACTAGCGGGGGGAATGAGCAGTTCTTC; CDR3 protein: CASRPTSGGNEQFF
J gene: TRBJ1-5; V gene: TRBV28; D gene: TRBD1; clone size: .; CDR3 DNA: TGTGCCAGCAGAAAGACAGGGGGCGGAGGTCAGACCCAGCATTTT; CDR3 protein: CASRKTGGGGQTQHF
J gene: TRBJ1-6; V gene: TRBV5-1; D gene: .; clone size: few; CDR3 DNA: TGCGCCAGCAGCTTGGGCTTAGACAGGCAAAATTCACCCCTCCACTTT; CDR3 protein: CASSLGLDRQNSPLHF
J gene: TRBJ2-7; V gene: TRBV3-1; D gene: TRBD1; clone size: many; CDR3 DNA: TGTGCCAGCAGCAGTCGGGACAGGGGATCCAACGAGCAGTACTTC; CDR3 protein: CASSSRDRGSNEQYF
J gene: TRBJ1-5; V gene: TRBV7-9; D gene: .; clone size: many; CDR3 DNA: TGTGCCAGCAGCCCCGGCAGCAATCAGCCCCAGCATTTT; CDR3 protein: CASSPGSNQPQHF
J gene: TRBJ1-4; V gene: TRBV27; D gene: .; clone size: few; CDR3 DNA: TGTGCCAGCAGGAAGGGGACTAATGAAAAACTGTTTTTT; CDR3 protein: CASRKGTNEKLFF
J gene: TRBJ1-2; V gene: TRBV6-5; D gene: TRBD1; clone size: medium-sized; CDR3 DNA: TGTGCCAGCAGTTACTCAGGGGGGGCAGGGGGCTATGGCTACACCTTC; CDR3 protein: CASSYSGGAGGYGYTF
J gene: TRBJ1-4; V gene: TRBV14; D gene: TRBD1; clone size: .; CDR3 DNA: TGTGCCAGCAGCCAACAGCACAGGGGGCGCGAAAAACTGTTTTTT; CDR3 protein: CASSQQHRGREKLFF
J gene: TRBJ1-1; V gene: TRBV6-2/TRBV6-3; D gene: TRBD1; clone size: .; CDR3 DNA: TGTGCCAGCAGTTCACCGGACAGGGGGGTGACTGAAGCTTTCTTT; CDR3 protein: CASSSPDRGVTEAFF
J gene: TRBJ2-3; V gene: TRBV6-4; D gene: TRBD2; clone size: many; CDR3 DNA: TGTGCCAGCAGAGCAGCGGGGACAGATACGCAGTATTTT; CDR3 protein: CASRAAGTDTQYF
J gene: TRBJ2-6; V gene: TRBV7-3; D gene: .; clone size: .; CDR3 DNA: TGTGCCAGCAGCCCCGAACCCTACTCTGGGGCCAACGTCCTGACTTTC; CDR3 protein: CASSPEPYSGANVLTF
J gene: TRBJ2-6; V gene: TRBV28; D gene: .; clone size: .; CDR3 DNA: TGTGCCAGCAGTACCCTGACAGGAAGCTCTGGGGCCAACGTCCTGACTTTC; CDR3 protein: CASSTLTGSSGANVLTF
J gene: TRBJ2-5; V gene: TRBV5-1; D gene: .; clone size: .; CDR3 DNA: TGCGCCAGCAGCTTCCTATCGGGATTCGGAGAGACCCAGTACTTC; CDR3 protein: CASSFLSGFGETQYF
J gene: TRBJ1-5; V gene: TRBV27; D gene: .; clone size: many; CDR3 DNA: TGTGCCAGCAGTTTATACAGGGACTATCAGCCCCAGCATTTT; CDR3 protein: CASSLYRDYQPQHF
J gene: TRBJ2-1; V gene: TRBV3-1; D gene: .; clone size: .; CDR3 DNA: TGTGCCAGCAGCCTGACAGGGAGGAATGAGCAGTTCTTC; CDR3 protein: CASSLTGRNEQFF
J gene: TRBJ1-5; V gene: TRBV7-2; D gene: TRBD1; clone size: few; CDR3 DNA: TGTGCCAGCAGCTCGGTGGACAGGGGAGATCAGCCCCAGCATTTT; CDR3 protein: CASSSVDRGDQPQHF
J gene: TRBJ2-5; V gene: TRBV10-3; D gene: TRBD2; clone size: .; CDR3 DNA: TGTGCCGCGGCGGGGTCCGGGGGGGAGACCCAGTACTTC; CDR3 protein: CAAAGSGGETQYF
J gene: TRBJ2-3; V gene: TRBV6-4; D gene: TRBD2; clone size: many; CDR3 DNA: TGTGCCAGCCTGCCTCAGCGGGGGCCGCGCACAGATACGCAGTATTTT; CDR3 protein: CASLPQRGPRTDTQYF
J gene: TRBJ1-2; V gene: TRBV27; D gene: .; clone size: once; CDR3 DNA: TGTGCCAGCAGTTTATTCTCCAACCTCCCAACGAGCTACACCTTC; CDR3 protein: CASSLFSNLPTSYTF
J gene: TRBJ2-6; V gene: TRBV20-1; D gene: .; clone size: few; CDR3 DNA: TGCAGTGCTAGATCACAGGGTTTTGCTGGGGCCAACGTCCTGACTTTC; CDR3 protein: CSARSQGFAGANVLTF
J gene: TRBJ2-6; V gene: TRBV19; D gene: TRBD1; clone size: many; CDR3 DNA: TGTGCCAGTAGTACCGGGACAGGATGGGATGGGGCCAACGTCCTGACTTTC; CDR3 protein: CASSTGTGWDGANVLTF
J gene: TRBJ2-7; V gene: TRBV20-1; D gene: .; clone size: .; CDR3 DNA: TGCAGTGCTAAACAGGCCTACGAGCAGTACTTC; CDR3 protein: CSAKQAYEQYF
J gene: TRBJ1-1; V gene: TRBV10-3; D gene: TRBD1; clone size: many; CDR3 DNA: TGTGCCACCGGACAGGGGCCGGGGGGTGAAGCTTTCTTT; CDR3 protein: CATGQGPGGEAFF
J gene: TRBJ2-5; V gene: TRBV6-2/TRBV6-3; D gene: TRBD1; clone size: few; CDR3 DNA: TGTGCCAGCAGTTACGCCGGGACAGGGACTCTTGTCCAGTACTTC; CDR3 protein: CASSYAGTGTLVQYF
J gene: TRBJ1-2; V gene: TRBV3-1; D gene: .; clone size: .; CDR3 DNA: TGTGCCAGCAGCCAAGATCAGACAGGCTTCTATGGCTACACCTTC; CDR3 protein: CASSQDQTGFYGYTF
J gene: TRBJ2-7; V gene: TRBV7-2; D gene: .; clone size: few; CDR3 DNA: TGTGCCAGCAGCTCGGACAGTACCAGCTCCTACGAGCAGTACTTC; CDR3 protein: CASSSDSTSSYEQYF
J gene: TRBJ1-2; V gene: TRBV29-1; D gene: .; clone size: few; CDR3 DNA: TGCAGCACTTCCGGCAGGGGCGGCTATGGCTACACCTTC; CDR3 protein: CSTSGRGGYGYTF
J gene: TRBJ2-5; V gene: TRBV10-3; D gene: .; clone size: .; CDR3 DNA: TGTGCCATCAGTAGGGGAGAAGGAGAGACCCAGTACTTC; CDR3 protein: CAISRGEGETQYF
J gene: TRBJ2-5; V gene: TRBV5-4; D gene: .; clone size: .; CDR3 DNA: TGTGCCAGCAGCTTGGGGGCAACATTGTACCAAGAGACCCAGTACTTC; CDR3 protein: CASSLGATLYQETQYF
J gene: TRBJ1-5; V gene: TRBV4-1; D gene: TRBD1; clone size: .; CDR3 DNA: TGCGCCAGCAGCCAGGAGGGACAGGGGCTTTTCAATCAGCCCCAGCATTTT; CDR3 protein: CASSQEGQGLFNQPQHF
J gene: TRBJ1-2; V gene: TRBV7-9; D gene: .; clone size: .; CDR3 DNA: TGTGCCAGCAGCTTTGAACAGAGCTATGGCTACACCTTC; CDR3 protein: CASSFEQSYGYTF
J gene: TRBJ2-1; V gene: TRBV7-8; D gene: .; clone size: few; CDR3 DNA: TGTGCCAGCTCCGCGGGGGAGCAGTTCTTC; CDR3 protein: CASSAGEQFF
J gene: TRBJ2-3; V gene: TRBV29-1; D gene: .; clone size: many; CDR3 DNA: TGCAGCACACCTGGAGGGGCCCGCACAGATACGCAGTATTTT; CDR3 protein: CSTPGGARTDTQYF
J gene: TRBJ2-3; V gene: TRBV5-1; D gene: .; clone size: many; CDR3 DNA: TGCGCCAGCAGCTTGGGATATCGGGAAGATACGCAGTATTTT; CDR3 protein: CASSLGYREDTQYF
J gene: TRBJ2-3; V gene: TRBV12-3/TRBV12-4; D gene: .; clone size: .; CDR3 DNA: TGTGCCAGCAGTTCGGGACCGGGGGGCACAGATACGCAGTATTTT; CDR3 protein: CASSSGPGGTDTQYF
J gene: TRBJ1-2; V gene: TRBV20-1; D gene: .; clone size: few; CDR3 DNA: TGCAGTGGGTCGACAGGTCCCTATGGCTACACCTTC; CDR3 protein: CSGSTGPYGYTF
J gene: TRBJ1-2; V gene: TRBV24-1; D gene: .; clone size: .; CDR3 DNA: TGTGCCACCTCGACGGCCTCTAACTATGGCTACACCTTC; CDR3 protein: CATSTASNYGYTF